The 30 T cell receptor beta chains below come from one sample, sequenced in a study of a mutant IDH1 vaccine in newly diagnosed glioma. Some clones are missing from TCRdb's copy, which holds only in-frame ones; the method was immunoSEQ multiplex PCR. The repertoire consists of around 26,000 clones, with about 92% occurring once and the leading ten covering 1.2%. Regarding time point: baseline, week 1 (first vaccination visit). Treatment denoted: pre-vaccination baseline after standard-of-care therapy. The specimen was PBMCs, collected from a glioma patient treated with radiotherapy, temozolomide or both. All receptors derive from a man aged 40-49 years with glioma.

This rearrangement joins TRBV4-1 to TRBJ2-7; maybe TRBD1 (7 bases). Between the trimmed V and J ends, which lost 1 base and 6 bases, there was a span of 19 bases. Germline V lookup: CDR1 MGHRA, CDR2 YSYEKL. The CDR3 runs 16 residues. The chain's CDR3 is CASSQVTGGRGVEQYF. The CDR3 region has the DNA TGCGCCAGCAGCCAAGTGACGGGTGGCAGGGGGGTCGAGCAGTACTTC.

This clone was counted once. The J gene is TRBJ1-5, the V gene TRBV6-5; D unresolved. With 0 bases removed from V and 7 bases from J, the gap between germline ends came to 10 bases. The length of the CDR3 is 14 residues. Germline CDR1 reads MNHEY; CDR2 reads SVGAGI. The CDR3 DNA sequence: TGTGCCAGCAGTTACTCTACTGTAAGGCAGCCCCAGCATTTT. It encodes CASSYSTVRQPQHF.

The rearrangement joins TRBV30 to TRBJ2-5, with D unclear. Matching the DNA end better, TRBJ2-7 makes the J call doubtful. This CDR3 spans 12 amino acids. CDR1 is GTSNPN and CDR2 is SVGIG in the germline V gene (reference sequence). CDR3 amino acids: CAWSAFVNEQYF. The CDR3 DNA sequence: TGTGCCTGGAGCGCGTTCGTCAACGAGCAGTACTTC.

The chain carries TRBV25-1 and TRBJ2-1, with 12 bases that match TRBD2. The CDR3 runs to 17 residues. Germline assignment: CDR1 MGHDK and CDR2 SYGVNS. The ends lost 6 bases at V and 5 bases at J; junction bases unmatched: 11. The CDR3 sequence is CASRAGGLAGGNNEQFF. CDR3 DNA: TGTGCCAGCAGAGCCGGGGGCCTAGCGGGAGGGAACAATGAGCAGTTCTTC.

The CDR3 region is CASSLMSGYNEQFF. DNA of the CDR3: TGTGCCAGCAGCTTAATGTCGGGTTACAATGAGCAGTTCTTC. The chain links TRBV7-2 to TRBJ2-1; D is ambiguous. Trimming left V 2 bases short and J 4 bases short, with 9 bases between. Germline V gene sequence: CDR1 SGHTA, CDR2 FQGNSA. CDR3 length: 14 amino acids.

The gene calls are TRBV14 and TRBJ2-1, with 11 nucleotides matching TRBD2. Trimming cost V 2 bases and J 4 bases; bases outside gene matches: 4. The V gene's germline CDR1 is SGHDN and CDR2 FVKESK. The CDR3 sequence is 16 residues long. CDR3 sequence (DNA): TGTGCCAGCAGCCAACTTACTAGCGGGGGTTACAATGAGCAGTTCTTC. Protein: CASSQLTSGGYNEQFF.

The chain uses TRBV5-1 and TRBJ2-2, with a tentative D call TRBD1 (6 bases). This CDR3 has 15 amino acids. Trimming pared 0 bases from V and 7 bases from J, leaving 13 bases between. In germline, CDR1 is SGHRS, CDR2 YFSETQ. The CDR3 DNA is TGCGCCAGCAGCTTGGATTTACAGGGCGTCGGGGAGCTGTTTTTT. It is translated as CASSLDLQGVGELFF.

This clone was seen just once. V and J are TRBV6-6 and TRBJ2-7; D call uncertain. The V gene lost 0 bases and the J gene lost 2 bases, with 5 bases spanning the gap. This CDR3 is built from 13 residues. Germline CDR1 is MNHNY and CDR2 is SVGAGI (reference sequence). CDR3 protein: CASSYSLAYEQYF. For the CDR3, the DNA is TGTGCCAGCAGTTACTCTCTAGCCTACGAGCAGTACTTC.

The V call is TRBV10-2, the J call TRBJ2-7, with 12 bases aligning to TRBD2. From germline, CDR1 is WSHSY and CDR2 SAAADI. The CDR3 is 18 residues long. Germline trimming cut 6 bases from V and 0 bases from J; bases unmatched to any gene: 12. The CDR3, as DNA: TGCGCCAGCAGGGACAGGGGACTAGCGGGCCGCGCCTCCTACGAGCAGTACTTC. This gives the protein CASRDRGLAGRASYEQYF.

The chain is built from TRBV4-3 and TRBJ2-3; D might be TRBD2 (6 bases). Germline V lookup: CDR1 LGHNA, CDR2 YSLEER. The V end was cut by 0 bases, the J end by 6 bases, with 13 bases between. CDR3 size: 15 residues. The DNA for the CDR3 is TGCGCCAGCAGCCAAGATCTGGGAGGAGCCGATACGCAGTATTTT. The encoded protein is CASSQDLGGADTQYF.

In DNA, the CDR3 is TGCGCCAGCAGCCAAGTAGCAGGGGTTAAGGGGGAGCAGTACTTC. Protein product: CASSQVAGVKGEQYF. The V and J genes are TRBV4-3 and TRBJ2-7, with D perhaps TRBD1 (6 bases). Germline V CDR1 and CDR2: LGHNA, YSLEER. The CDR3 covers 15 residues. V gave up 1 base and J gave up 7 bases, with 17 bases separating them.

The V gene is TRBV6-6, the J gene TRBJ1-2; TRBD1 matches at 7 bases. The CDR3 covers 13 residues. Germline V CDR1 and CDR2: MNHNY, SVGAGI (reference sequence). With V trimmed by 3 bases and J by 8 bases, 6 bases remained unmatched. For the CDR3, the DNA is TGTGCCAGCAGTTATACAGGGGTCTGGGGCTACACCTTC. Protein sequence: CASSYTGVWGYTF.

The CDR3 reads CASSLDLAKNIQYF. In nucleotides, the CDR3 is TGTGCCAGCAGCTTAGATTTAGCAAAAAACATTCAGTACTTC. J is TRBJ2-4 and V is TRBV7-9, with D uncertain. Germline CDR1 is SEHNR and CDR2 is FQNEAQ (reference sequence). Trimming cost V 1 base and J 4 bases, with 8 bases left between them. This CDR3 is 14 amino acids long.

Here the CDR3 DNA reads TGTGCCAGCAGCCGAGACGTTAGGACAGGGCAAGAGTTCGAGCAGTACTTC. This sequence encodes CASSRDVRTGQEFEQYF. This chain uses TRBV14 with TRBJ2-7, with 8 nucleotides matching TRBD1. The V segment lost 4 bases and the J segment 6 bases; nucleotides outside the gene matches: 17. The length of the CDR3 is 17 residues. CDR1 and CDR2 (germline): SGHDN, FVKESK. Combining the CDR3 with reference TRBV14 and TRBJ2-7 gives the whole variable domain EAGVTQFPSHSVIEKGQTVTLRCDPISGHDNLYWYRRVMGKEIKFLLHFVKESKQDESGMPNNRFLAERTGGTYSTLKVQPAELEDSGVYFCASSRDVRTGQEFEQYFGPGTRLTVT.

This clone was observed a single time. The chain combines TRBV10-3 with TRBJ1-4; a weak D match, TRBD1 (5 bases). V was clipped by 5 bases and J by 3 bases, with 22 bases between them. Germline V gene data show CDR1 as ENHRY and CDR2 as SYGVKD. The CDR3 length is 18 residues. The CDR3 loop reads CAISFSWAGDASNEKLFF. CDR3 bases: TGTGCCATCAGTTTCTCCTGGGCGGGGGATGCTTCTAATGAAAAACTGTTTTTT.

This clone is a singleton in its sample. This rearrangement joins TRBV6-5 to TRBJ2-1; D perhaps matches TRBD2 (6 bases). The germline V gene has CDR1 MNHEY and CDR2 SVGAGI. There are 15 residues in the CDR3. V was pared by 4 bases and J by 3 bases, with 13 bases between. This CDR3 is CASSWSPGLYNEQFF. CDR3 nucleotides: TGTGCCAGCAGTTGGTCCCCGGGACTCTACAATGAGCAGTTCTTC.

This clone has a single count. The rearrangement uses TRBV19 and TRBJ2-1; 9 bases match TRBD2. With 1 base clipped from V and 6 bases from J, the junction kept 10 bases outside the gene matches. Germline V CDR1 and CDR2: LNHDA, SQIVND (reference sequence). The CDR3 spans 17 residues. The CDR3 protein is CASSIVGLAGRGNEQFF. CDR3 bases: TGTGCCAGTAGTATAGTGGGCCTAGCGGGAAGGGGCAATGAGCAGTTCTTC. Filled out from reference TRBV19 and TRBJ2-1, the complete variable domain reads DGGITQSPKYLFRKEGQNVTLSCEQNLNHDAMYWYRQDPGQGLRLIYYSQIVNDFQKGDIAEGYSVSREKKESFPLTVTSAQKNPTAFYLCASSIVGLAGRGNEQFFGPGTRLTVL.

The chain carries TRBV7-3 and TRBJ1-1; a weak D match, TRBD1 (5 bases). CDR1 is SGHTA, CDR2 FQGTGA, per germline. There are 14 residues in the CDR3. Trimming shortened V by 0 bases and J by 5 bases, and 10 bases separated the two germline ends. CDR3 sequence reads: CASSLTGGATEAFF. In DNA form, the CDR3 reads TGTGCCAGCAGCTTAACAGGAGGGGCAACTGAAGCTTTCTTT. Drawing the rest from reference TRBV7-3 and TRBJ1-1, the complete variable domain is GAGVSQTPSNKVTEKGKYVELRCDPISGHTALYWYRQSLGQGPEFLIYFQGTGAADDSGLPNDRFFAVRPEGSVSTLKIQRTERGDSAVYLCASSLTGGATEAFFGQGTRLTVV.

V and J are TRBV6-5 and TRBJ2-7; no clear D. Trimming left V 2 bases short and J 0 bases short, with 5 bases between. The CDR3 sequence is 13 residues long. CDR1 MNHEY and CDR2 SVGAGI come from the germline V gene. In nucleotides, the CDR3 is TGTGCCAGCAGTTACCGGTCCTCCTACGAGCAGTACTTC. Translating it yields CASSYRSSYEQYF.

V gene TRBV7-8 combines with J gene TRBJ2-5, with D perhaps matching TRBD2 (7 bases). The V gene's germline CDR1 is SGHVS and CDR2 FQNEAQ. The CDR3 contains 14 residues. V lost 1 base and J lost 6, with 12 bases in between. CDR3 coding DNA: TGTGCCAGCAGCTTAGAGGGGGGGGAAAAGACCCAGTACTTC. Translated: CASSLEGGEKTQYF.

This chain connects TRBV5-1 to TRBJ1-2; 7 nucleotides align to TRBD1. V trimming: 3 bases; J trimming: 6 bases; junction bases outside the gene matches: 5. Germline V CDR1 and CDR2: SGHRS, YFSETQ. This CDR3 region has 13 residues. Here the CDR3 reads CASSSTGTDGYTF. For the CDR3, the DNA is TGCGCCAGCAGCTCGACAGGGACCGATGGCTACACCTTC. Full variable domain (outside the CDR3, taken from reference TRBV5-1 and TRBJ1-2): KAGVTQTPRYLIKTRGQQVTLSCSPISGHRSVSWYQQTPGQGLQFLFEYFSETQRNKGNFPGRFSGRQFSNSRSEMNVSTLELGDSALYLCASSSTGTDGYTFGSGTRLTVV.

This sequence joins TRBV10-3 and TRBJ1-1, with D perhaps TRBD1 (6 bases). The CDR3 sequence is 16 residues long. Germline CDR1 and CDR2: ENHRY and SYGVKD. V lost 3 bases, J lost 4 bases, and 18 bases lay in between. The CDR3 loop reads CAISDPPDRMGTEAFF. Here the CDR3 DNA reads TGTGCCATCAGTGACCCTCCCGACAGGATGGGCACTGAAGCTTTCTTT.

The gene calls are TRBV5-1 and TRBJ1-2; D may be TRBD1 (5 bases). This CDR3 spans 15 amino acids. V was pared by 2 bases and J by 7 bases, with 18 bases between. Germline lookup yields CDR1 SGHRS and CDR2 YFSETQ. Here the CDR3 DNA reads TGCGCCAGCAGCTTTGAAAAGGGGAAAGAAGGTGGCTACACCTTC. This gives the protein CASSFEKGKEGGYTF. Full variable domain (outside the CDR3, taken from reference TRBV5-1 and TRBJ1-2): KAGVTQTPRYLIKTRGQQVTLSCSPISGHRSVSWYQQTPGQGLQFLFEYFSETQRNKGNFPGRFSGRQFSNSRSEMNVSTLELGDSALYLCASSFEKGKEGGYTFGSGTRLTVV.

J is TRBJ1-1 and V is TRBV7-2, with TRBD1 identical over 7 bases. V was pared by 4 bases and J by 4 bases, with 12 bases of the junction left unmatched. CDR1 is SGHTA, CDR2 FQGNSA, per germline. This CDR3 contains 16 residues. This CDR3 reads CASSSDRVRSVTEAFF. DNA of the CDR3: TGTGCCAGCAGCTCCGACAGGGTAAGAAGTGTCACTGAAGCTTTCTTT.

The chain is built from TRBV11-2 and TRBJ1-1; 9 bases are shared with TRBD1. The CDR3 covers 17 residues. Trimming took 5 bases from V and 0 from J; bases not matched to a gene: 10. Germline lookup yields CDR1 SGHAT and CDR2 FQNNGV. CDR3 in DNA: TGTGCCAGCAGCCTCAACAGGGGGCGCGATGTGAACACTGAAGCTTTCTTT. It encodes CASSLNRGRDVNTEAFF.

V usage is TRBV9 and J usage is TRBJ2-7; 9 bases line up with TRBD1. This CDR3 is 13 amino acids long. Per germline, CDR1 SGDLS and CDR2 YYNGEE. J was trimmed by 3 bases and V by 4 bases; bases with no gene match: 2. CDR3: CASSLDRGYEQYF. For the CDR3, the DNA is TGTGCCAGCAGCCTGGACAGGGGCTACGAGCAGTACTTC.

This clone was counted once. An end of the junction differs from the germline gene, which may be a read error. The rearrangement joins TRBV7-7 to TRBJ2-7; TRBD1 might be the D (5 bases). The CDR3 has 14 residues. CDR1 is SSHAT and CDR2 is FNYEAQ in the germline V gene (reference sequence). CDR3 amino acids: CASSPTAFSYEQYF. The CDR3 DNA reads as TGTGCTAGCAGCCCGACAGCTTTCTCCTACGAGCAGTACTTC.

The chain uses TRBV14 and TRBJ2-3; D gene ambiguous. This CDR3 spans 16 amino acids. V lost 2 bases, J lost 0 bases, and 12 bases lay in between. The germline CDR1 and CDR2 sequences are SGHDN and FVKESK. The CDR3 DNA follows: TGTGCCAGCAGCCAATTACCAGGCCGTAGCACAGATACGCAGTATTTT. It codes for CASSQLPGRSTDTQYF.

The chain carries TRBV5-4 and TRBJ1-1; 7 bases are a match to TRBD1. Per germline, CDR1 SGHNT and CDR2 YYREEE (reference sequence). This CDR3 has 14 residues. V dropped 3 bases and J dropped 3; count of bases not matched to a gene: 5. CDR3 loop: CASSSQGWYTEAFF. CDR3 nucleotides: TGTGCCAGCAGCTCACAGGGGTGGTACACTGAAGCTTTCTTT.

This clone is a singleton in its sample. The J gene is TRBJ1-4, the V gene TRBV6-5; no firm D call. The CDR3 runs to 13 residues. V lost 6 bases to trimming and J lost 4 bases, with 9 bases between them. Germline V gene data show CDR1 as MNHEY and CDR2 as SVGAGI. The CDR3 DNA follows: TGTGCCAGCAGCAGGACGGTTAATGAAAAACTGTTTTTT. Its translation: CASSRTVNEKLFF.